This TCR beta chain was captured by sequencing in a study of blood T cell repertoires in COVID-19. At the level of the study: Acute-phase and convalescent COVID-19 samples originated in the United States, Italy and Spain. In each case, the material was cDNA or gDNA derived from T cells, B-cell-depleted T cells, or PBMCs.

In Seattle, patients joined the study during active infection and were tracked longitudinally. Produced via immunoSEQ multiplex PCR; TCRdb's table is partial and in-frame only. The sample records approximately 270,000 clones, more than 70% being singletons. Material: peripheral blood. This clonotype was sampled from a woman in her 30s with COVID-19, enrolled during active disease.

As DNA, the CDR3 is TGTGCCAGCAGTCGCCTAAGGACAGGGGGCGATCAGCCCCAGCATTTT. Encoded protein: CASSRLRTGGDQPQHF. The gene calls are TRBV27 and TRBJ1-5, with 11 bases lining up with TRBD1. This CDR3 is 16 amino acids long. V shed 5 bases, J shed 5 bases, and the junction held 8 bases outside the gene matches. The germline V gene has CDR1 MNHEY and CDR2 SMNVEV (reference sequence).